These T cell receptor beta chains were read from a single sample in a study of OX40 agonist ivuxolimab in advanced cancers. Sequencing used immunoSEQ multiplex PCR; TCRdb keeps in-frame clones, though not all of them. The data show more than 11,000 clones, around 76% seen once. The sample in question was CD4+ or CD8+ T cells sorted from blood, obtained in a trial of the OX40 agonist ivuxolimab. The receptors were sampled from an adult with an advanced solid tumor such as melanoma, head and neck, liver or kidney cancer. CDR3s include the opening cysteine and the closing phenylalanine or tryptophan. Each record gives: V gene, D gene, clone size, J gene, CDR3 DNA, CDR3 protein. The D gene is left open where the match is weak. Expanded clones get a size class; other rows say once, few or many, or leave the size out.

TRBV25-1	TRBD2	-	TRBJ2-7	TGTGCCAGCAGTGATTCGGCGGGGGGCACTCCGGGCGAGCAGTACTTC	CASSDSAGGTPGEQYF
TRBV27	-	few	TRBJ2-5	TGTGCCAGCAGTTTGTCCGGGACCCTCCAAGAGACCCAGTACTTC	CASSLSGTLQETQYF
TRBV4-3	-	-	TRBJ2-7	TGCGCCAGCAGCCAAGCTATAGCGTTGGGCGAGCAGTACTTC	CASSQAIALGEQYF
TRBV9	-	few	TRBJ2-3	TGTGCCAGCGGGGCCGTAGGGGCGGCAGATACGCAGTATTTT	CASGAVGAADTQYF
TRBV19	-	-	TRBJ1-1	TGTGCCAGTAGTGTCTGGGGGGAAGCGGGAAACACTGAAGCTTTCTTT	CASSVWGEAGNTEAFF
TRBV4-1	-	-	TRBJ2-5	TGCGCCAGCAGCCAAGAGGCCAGGGGTGGGGAGACCCAGTACTTC	CASSQEARGGETQYF
TRBV19	TRBD2	-	TRBJ2-1	TGTGCCAGTAGTATGGGGCTAGCGGGTGGCAATGAGCAGTTCTTC	CASSMGLAGGNEQFF
TRBV7-9	-	-	TRBJ1-2	TGTGCCAGCAGCTTCCTTGCAGCCAACTATGGCTACACCTTC	CASSFLAANYGYTF
TRBV18	-	-	TRBJ2-7	TGTGCCAGCTCACCAGCCGGGGGGAAAAGGGGGACCTACGAGCAGTACTTC	CASSPAGGKRGTYEQYF
TRBV4-3	TRBD1	-	TRBJ2-1	TGCGCCAGCAGCCAAGAAAGGGGGCAGCGTTACAATGGGCAGTTCTTC	CASSQERGQRYNGQFF
TRBV19	-	-	TRBJ1-1	TGTGCCAGTAGTATAGATGGTGAGGGGACGAACACTGAAGCTTTCTTT	CASSIDGEGTNTEAFF
TRBV4-3	TRBD2	-	TRBJ2-1	TGCGCCAGCAGCCAAGATAGAATGGGACTACCGTACAATGAGCAGTTCTTC	CASSQDRMGLPYNEQFF
TRBV7-9	-	-	TRBJ1-2	TGTGCCAGCAGCTTGTCTTCTCTTTTTTATGGCTACACCTTC	CASSLSSLFYGYTF
TRBV13	TRBD1	-	TRBJ1-5	TGTGCCAGCACCTACGGGACAGCCAATCAGCCCCAGCATTTT	CASTYGTANQPQHF
TRBV19	-	-	TRBJ2-1	TGTGCCAGTACACCCCCCATAGTGAATGCCTACAATGAGCAGTTCTTC	CASTPPIVNAYNEQFF
TRBV15	-	once	TRBJ1-3	TGTGCCACCAGCAGGGATACGACAGTAATGAGGGGAAACACCATATATTTT	CATSRDTTVMRGNTIYF
TRBV6-4	-	-	TRBJ2-3	TGTGCCAGCAGTGACTCGGACACAGATACGCAGTATTTT	CASSDSDTDTQYF
TRBV6-5	TRBD1	few	TRBJ1-6	TGTGCCAGCAGTTACTACGACAGGGGAGATTCACCCCTCCACTTT	CASSYYDRGDSPLHF
TRBV19	TRBD1	-	TRBJ2-7	TGTGCCAGTAGTTTTACAGGGGATGGGGTCTACGAGCAGTACTTC	CASSFTGDGVYEQYF
TRBV30	TRBD1	-	TRBJ1-4	TGTGCCTGGAGCGATACAGGGGGCTATGAAAAACTGTTTTTT	CAWSDTGGYEKLFF
TRBV29-1	-	few	TRBJ2-7	TGCAGCGTTTCAGAGAACGAGCAGTACTTC	CSVSENEQYF
TRBV7-8	TRBD2	-	TRBJ2-5	TGTGCCAGCAGCTTAAGAGGGACTAGCGGGTCTCAAGAGACCCAGTACTTC	CASSLRGTSGSQETQYF
TRBV29-1	TRBD2	few	TRBJ2-1	TGCAGCGTTGGGGGACTAGCGGGTTTATACAATGAGCAGTTCTTC	CSVGGLAGLYNEQFF
TRBV4-1	-	-	TRBJ1-4	TGCGCCAGCAGCCAAGTAAGAGAAAAACTGTTTTTT	CASSQVREKLFF
TRBV11-2	-	once	TRBJ1-1	TGTGCCACCGGGGCGGCACTGGGGGCTGAAGCTTTCTTT	CATGAALGAEAFF
TRBV4-3	TRBD1	-	TRBJ1-1	TGCGCCAGCAGCCCTTTTGCGACAGGGAGAACTGAAGCTTTCTTT	CASSPFATGRTEAFF
TRBV6-6	-	-	TRBJ1-1	TGTGCCAGCAGTTACTCTTCAGGGCCTGAAGCTTTCTTT	CASSYSSGPEAFF
TRBV20-1	-	-	TRBJ1-2	TGCAGTGGGCAGCAGGGTGGCTACACCTTC	CSGQQGGYTF
TRBV9	TRBD2	few	TRBJ2-7	TGTGCCAGCAGCGTAGGTTTAGCGGGGGACTACGAGCAGTACTTC	CASSVGLAGDYEQYF
TRBV7-9	TRBD1	-	TRBJ2-2	TGTGCCAGCAGCCAAATACAGGGGGCGCCCGGGGAGCTGTTTTTT	CASSQIQGAPGELFF
TRBV29-1	-	-	TRBJ1-3	TGCAGCGTTGAAGGTGGGGAGGCGGGAAACACCATATATTTT	CSVEGGEAGNTIYF
TRBV4-3	-	-	TRBJ2-7	TGCGCCAGCAGCCAAGAGGGCAGCGGCGGTTACGAGCAGTACTTC	CASSQEGSGGYEQYF
TRBV25-1	-	once	TRBJ2-1	TGTGCCAGCAGTGAATATGAGACCTCCGGGCAGTTCTTC	CASSEYETSGQFF
TRBV4-1	-	few	TRBJ2-2	TGCGCCAGCAGCCTCGACACCGGGGAGCTGTTTTTT	CASSLDTGELFF
TRBV7-9	-	-	TRBJ1-2	TGTGCCAGCAGCTTAGGGGTAGGGGACGGCTACACCTTC	CASSLGVGDGYTF